This section outlines one T cell receptor (beta chain) sequence together with its context. The antigen is not known. This sample is part of a study of CD8+ T cells in alopecia areata. Stated treatment: oral pan-JAK inhibitor, 5-10 mg twice daily. Germline V gene sequence: CDR1 SGDLS, CDR2 YYNGEE. The CDR3 loop spans 15 amino acids. The V gene lost 0 bases and the J gene lost 0 bases, with 9 bases spanning the gap. Isolated RNA was reverse transcribed into cDNA used as the sequencing template. Method: immunoSEQ multiplex PCR; TCRdb's copy keeps in-frame clones and lacks some. The sample has nearly 95,000 clones, 60% to 80% seen once. Notes on the study in general: It was observed that many expanded lesional clones persisted in scalp and blood during tofacitinib. Scalp clonality and expanded CD8+ clones among the top 100 were significantly decreased by tofacitinib. The study also sequences resident alphabeta T cells of normal skin in scalp samples.

J is TRBJ1-1 and V is TRBV9, with unresolved D. Sample: CD8+ T cells sorted from blood, taken at approximately week 44, from a patient treated with tofacitinib. The TCR comes from a human donor with alopecia areata. In DNA, the CDR3 is TGTGCCAGCAGCGTAGCGCTAACAGTGAACACTGAAGCTTTCTTT. This codes for CASSVALTVNTEAFF. Looking up the rest from reference TRBV9 and TRBJ1-1 gives the full variable domain: DSGVTQTPKHLITATGQRVTLRCSPRSGDLSVYWYQQSLDQGLQFLIQYYNGEERAKGNILERFSAQQFPDLHSELNLSSLELGDSALYFCASSVALTVNTEAFFGQGTRLTVV.